The 15 T cell receptor beta chains below all came from one sample that was sequenced in a study of shared clonotypes between healthy human individuals. Assay: immunoSEQ multiplex PCR; the TCRdb copy retains only in-frame clones and omits some. The repertoire holds 950,000 to 1,100,000 clones, with around four fifths as singletons. What was sequenced was memory CD4+ T cells sorted from blood. The sample's subset: CD45RA-negative fraction. Receptor source: a man aged 18 to 35 in good health.

This clone came up a few times. The CDR3 is CASSESRTGFSNQPQHF. CDR3 coding DNA: TGCGCCAGCAGTGAGTCCCGGACAGGGTTTAGCAATCAGCCCCAGCATTTT. This chain uses TRBV10-1 with TRBJ1-5, with 8 nucleotides matching TRBD1. Germline V gene data show CDR1 as WNHNN and CDR2 as SYGVQD (reference sequence). The CDR3 runs to 17 residues. V was pared by 0 bases and J by 0 bases, with 4 bases of the junction left unmatched.

The sample holds one count of this clone. The rearrangement joins TRBV10-3 to TRBJ1-2, with 10 bases identical to TRBD1. Trimming removed 6 bases from V and 4 bases from J; junction bases left unmatched: 8. CDR3 length equals 15 residues. Germline CDR1 ENHRY, CDR2 SYGVKD. The CDR3 bases are TGTGCCATCAGCAAGGGGGGACAGGGGCTCTATGGCTACACCTTC. This codes for CAISKGGQGLYGYTF.

Turning to this clone: The junction departs from germline at one end; a sequencing error may be responsible. The rearrangement uses TRBV6-5 and TRBJ2-7, with 9 bases matching TRBD1. Germline V CDR1 and CDR2: MNHEY, SVGAGI. The CDR3 is 13 residues long. The DNA of the CDR3 is TGTGCCAGCAGCTTACGGACAGGGGTCAGTGCGGAGTTC. Residues: CASSLRTGVSAEF.

The chain uses TRBV15 and TRBJ2-3; possibly TRBD1 for D (6 bases). This CDR3 region has 14 residues. Trimming took off 7 bases at V and 10 bases at J, with 21 bases between the two ends. CDR1 and CDR2 (germline): LNHNV, YYDKDF (reference sequence). In nucleotides, the CDR3 is TGTGCCACCATGTCACAGGGCGGGCGTGTGGCGCAGTATTTT. This gives the protein CATMSQGGRVAQYF.

The genes are TRBV30 and TRBJ2-5; TRBD2 might be the D (6 bases). The CDR3 covers 13 residues. CDR1 GTSNPN and CDR2 SVGIG come from the germline V gene (reference sequence). Trimming shortened V by 3 bases and J by 2 bases, and 10 bases separated the two germline ends. CDR3 nucleotide sequence: TGTGCCTGGAGAAGGCGGGATCAAGAGACCCAGTACTTC. This translates into CAWRRRDQETQYF.

This clone has only one observation. V usage is TRBV6-5 and J usage is TRBJ1-6; TRBD1 might be the D (6 bases). This CDR3 has 15 residues. Per germline, CDR1 MNHEY and CDR2 SVGAGI. V was clipped by 6 bases and J by 5 bases, with 14 bases between them. The CDR3 DNA is TGTGCCAGCAGAGCAGGACAGATAAATAATTCACCCCTCCACTTT. Translated: CASRAGQINNSPLHF.

Only a few counts were recorded for this clone. This chain uses TRBV11-2 with TRBJ1-2; D remains ambiguous. Trimming stripped 5 bases from V and 2 bases from J, with 9 bases between. The CDR3 is made up of 13 amino acids. The germline V gene encodes CDR1 SGHAT and CDR2 FQNNGV. Here the CDR3 reads CASSPAANYGYTF. The CDR3 region has the DNA TGTGCCAGCAGCCCGGCAGCCAACTATGGCTACACCTTC.

A note on this clone: The identical CDR3 is also encoded by other nucleotide sequences in the sample. The genes are TRBV7-2 and TRBJ2-7; tentative D call: TRBD2 (6 bases). V was trimmed by 5 bases and J by 2 bases, leaving 13 bases between them. Germline V CDR1 and CDR2: SGHTA, FQGNSA. This CDR3 has 14 residues. CDR3 loop: CASSTGLVTYEQYF. CDR3 bases: TGTGCCAGCAGCACGGGACTCGTCACCTACGAGCAGTACTTC. Complete variable domain (other parts from reference TRBV7-2 and TRBJ2-7): GAGVSQSPSNKVTEKGKDVELRCDPISGHTALYWYRQSLGQGLEFLIYFQGNSAPDKSGLPSDRFSAERTGGSVSTLTIQRTQQEDSAVYLCASSTGLVTYEQYFGPGTRLTVT.

The chain has TRBV28 and TRBJ2-1; 12 nucleotides line up with TRBD2. CDR1 is MDHEN, CDR2 SYDVKM, per germline. The CDR3 runs 18 residues. V gave up 4 bases and J gave up 5 bases; unmatched junction bases: 12. The CDR3 sequence: CASSYSRWGLAGNNEQFF. The CDR3 DNA is TGTGCCAGCAGTTACTCCAGGTGGGGACTAGCGGGTAACAATGAGCAGTTCTTC.

The chain links TRBV10-3 to TRBJ2-2, with D hard to call. The CDR3 runs to 13 residues. The V gene's germline CDR1 is ENHRY and CDR2 SYGVKD. Trimming shortened V by 3 bases and J by 6 bases, and 8 bases separated the two germline ends. Written as DNA, the CDR3 is TGTGCCATCAGTGATGGTCGTTCCGGGGAGCTGTTTTTT. Translating gives CAISDGRSGELFF.

The V gene is TRBV6-5, the J gene TRBJ2-3; D gene ambiguous. The germline V and J ends were trimmed by 6 bases and 2 bases, with 3 bases remaining between them. The CDR3 is 11 residues long. The germline CDR1 and CDR2 sequences are MNHEY and SVGAGI. CDR3 residues: CASRHTDTQYF. CDR3 bases: TGTGCCAGCAGGCACACAGATACGCAGTATTTT.

About this clone itself: One junction end disagrees with the germline gene, perhaps due to a read error. This sequence joins TRBV7-7 and TRBJ2-5; 7 nucleotides match TRBD1. The CDR3 length is 14 residues. CDR1 is SSHAT, CDR2 FNYEAQ, per germline (reference sequence). This chain's CDR3 is CASSSTGDQETQYF. DNA of the CDR3: TGTGCTAGCAGCTCCACAGGGGACCAAGAGACCCAGTACTTC.

The chain couples TRBV7-9 to TRBJ1-3; D is unclear. V shed 1 base and J shed 0 bases, with 10 bases lying between them. Germline CDR1 is SEHNR and CDR2 is FQNEAQ (reference sequence). This CDR3 comprises 16 residues. CDR3 loop: CASSLGMRISGNTIYF. The CDR3 DNA sequence: TGTGCCAGCAGCTTAGGCATGCGGATCTCTGGAAACACCATATATTTT.

CDR3 sequence (DNA): TGTGCCAGCAGCCCCGACAGGGCCAACTATGGCTACACCTTC. This gives the protein CASSPDRANYGYTF. The chain employs TRBV7-8 and TRBJ1-2; TRBD1 matches at 7 bases. The V segment lost 5 bases and the J segment 2 bases; nucleotides outside the gene matches: 5. CDR1 SGHVS and CDR2 FQNEAQ come from the germline V gene. This CDR3 comprises 14 residues.

This chain joins TRBV11-2 and TRBJ2-2, with unresolved D. Trimming took 1 base from V and 1 from J, leaving 4 bases between them. Looked up from germline, CDR1 is SGHAT and CDR2 is FQNNGV. The CDR3 is 14 amino acids. The chain's CDR3 is CASSLGKNTGELFF. The CDR3 DNA reads as TGTGCCAGCAGCTTAGGCAAGAACACCGGGGAGCTGTTTTTT.